The 23 T cell receptor beta chains below all came from one sample that was sequenced in a study of blood T cell repertoires in COVID-19 (dated by TCRdb to about 2020). The library was made by the immunoSEQ multiplex PCR assay. What TCRdb holds here is the immuneACCESS table cut down to in-frame rearrangements. Part of the clones is not present; checked against another copy, under half of the missing clones reflect an unresolved V gene, and the others are unexplained. For this sample there are around 200,000 clones; more than 70% appear just once. The ten biggest clones cover around 5% of the sample. Sample: PBMCs or T cells enriched from blood (not recorded which). Every receptor here comes from a man between 35 and 55 years old with acute COVID-19.

V is TRBV10-3 and J is TRBJ2-1; D might be TRBD1 (6 bases). Germline loops: CDR1 ENHRY, CDR2 SYGVKD. Trimming took off 5 bases at V and 6 bases at J, with 11 bases between the two ends. The CDR3 contains 13 residues. The CDR3 DNA is TGTGCCATCAGTCCTAGACAGGCCAATGAGCAGTTCTTC. Protein: CAISPRQANEQFF.

This clone was seen once. The rearrangement links TRBV4-3 to TRBJ1-1; D perhaps matches TRBD1 (5 bases). The germline V and J ends were trimmed by 6 bases and 0 bases, with 8 bases remaining between them. Germline CDR1 reads LGHNA; CDR2 reads YSLEER. CDR3 length: 13 residues. The CDR3 loop is CASSGALNTEAFF. The CDR3 DNA is TGCGCCAGCAGTGGGGCCTTGAACACTGAAGCTTTCTTT.

The chain recombines TRBV7-9 with TRBJ1-2, with TRBD1 as a possible D gene (6 bases). V was shortened by 4 bases and J by 2 bases, with 11 bases between the two germline ends. This CDR3 has 14 amino acids. Germline V gene lookup returns CDR1 SEHNR and CDR2 FQNEAQ (reference sequence). CDR3 coding DNA: TGTGCCAGCAGCTATGAACAGGGAAACTATGGCTACACCTTC. Residues: CASSYEQGNYGYTF.

This chain connects TRBV5-1 to TRBJ2-5; D gene ambiguous. The CDR3 totals 14 residues. CDR1 is SGHRS, CDR2 YFSETQ, per germline. The ends were cut back, 5 bases at V and 5 bases at J, with 16 bases in the middle. CDR3 residues: CASSPSIGSETQYF. DNA of the CDR3: TGCGCCAGCAGTCCCTCCATCGGGTCGGAGACCCAGTACTTC.

This sequence joins TRBV11-2 and TRBJ2-1; TRBD2 matches 7 bases. This CDR3 contains 15 residues. J lost 0 bases, V lost 6 bases, and 5 bases had no gene match. The germline CDR1 and CDR2 sequences are SGHAT and FQNNGV. CDR3 protein: CASSVGRSSYNEQFF. CDR3 nucleotide sequence: TGTGCCAGCAGTGTCGGGAGGAGCTCCTACAATGAGCAGTTCTTC.

V usage is TRBV6-5 and J usage is TRBJ2-5; D gene unclear. Germline CDR1 and CDR2: MNHEY and SVGAGI. CDR3 length: 12 residues. The CDR3 DNA sequence: TGTGCTATAAAGTCCGAGTCTCTGGTCCAGTACTTC. The encoded protein is CAIKSESLVQYF.

The chain couples TRBV4-1 to TRBJ1-4; the D gene is possibly TRBD1 (6 bases). The length of the CDR3 is 14 residues. CDR1 MGHRA and CDR2 YSYEKL come from the germline V gene. The V end lost 0 bases, the J end lost 10 bases, and 12 bases lay between the germline ends. This CDR3 reads CASSQEGAGGKLFF. The CDR3, as DNA: TGCGCCAGCAGCCAAGAGGGGGCTGGGGGAAAACTGTTTTTT.

DNA of the CDR3: TGTGCCAGCAACCGGGGTACTGGCTACACCTTC. Translating gives CASNRGTGYTF. The chain carries TRBV28 and TRBJ1-2; the D is unclear. Germline CDR1 MDHEN, CDR2 SYDVKM. This CDR3 has 11 amino acids. V was shortened by 7 bases and J by 7 bases, with 10 bases between the two germline ends.

J is TRBJ2-7 and V is TRBV7-6; 10 bases are shared with TRBD2. The CDR3 covers 15 residues. Germline-derived CDR1 and CDR2 are SGHVS and FNYEAQ. Trimming at V came to 5 bases and at J to 8 bases, leaving 12 bases not matched to a gene. This CDR3 is CASSPNLAGASQQYF. The CDR3 DNA reads as TGTGCCAGCAGCCCCAACCTAGCGGGAGCTTCCCAGCAGTACTTC.

In this sample, this clone turned up a few times. The genes are TRBV7-9 and TRBJ2-7; 9 positions match TRBD1. Germline V gene sequence: CDR1 SEHNR, CDR2 FQNEAQ (reference sequence). This CDR3 has 13 residues. The V and J ends lost 5 bases and 4 bases, in that order; junction bases with no gene match: 3. CDR3 in amino acids: CASSPGTGYEQYF. The CDR3 DNA is TGTGCCAGCAGCCCCGGGACAGGGTACGAGCAGTACTTC.

The chain combines TRBV9 with TRBJ1-6; a possible D gene is TRBD1 (5 bases). Germline CDR1 is SGDLS and CDR2 is YYNGEE. V lost 1 base, J lost 11 bases, and 10 bases lay in between. The CDR3 totals 13 residues. The CDR3 loop reads CASSVSGLPPLHF. The CDR3 nucleotides read TGTGCCAGCAGCGTATCAGGGTTGCCACCCCTCCACTTT.

This chain uses TRBV29-1 with TRBJ2-5; D is perhaps TRBD2 (7 bases). The V and J ends lost 7 bases and 4 bases respectively, with 13 bases between them. The CDR3 sequence is 12 residues long. Germline V gene data show CDR1 as SQVTM and CDR2 as ANQGSEA. The CDR3 nucleotides are TGCAGCGGAAGTGCGGGGGCAGAGACCCAGTACTTC. The encoded protein is CSGSAGAETQYF.

The rearrangement links TRBV29-1 to TRBJ1-6; a weak D match, TRBD1 (5 bases). The germline V gene encodes CDR1 SQVTM and CDR2 ANQGSEA. The length of the CDR3 is 13 residues. V lost 4 bases to trimming and J lost 10 bases, with 14 bases between them. Written as DNA, the CDR3 is TGCAGCGTTGGCGAAGGGGTATGGTCACCCCTCCACTTT. It translates to CSVGEGVWSPLHF. Looking up the rest from reference TRBV29-1 and TRBJ1-6 gives the full variable domain: SAVISQKPSRDICQRGTSLTIQCQVDSQVTMMFWYRQQPGQSLTLIATANQGSEATYESGFVIDKFPISRPNLTFSTLTVSNMSPEDSSIYLCSVGEGVWSPLHFGNGTRLTVT.

The chain links TRBV27 to TRBJ1-2; D ambiguous. The V and J ends lost 6 bases and 5 bases respectively, with 19 bases between them. Germline-derived CDR1 and CDR2 are MNHEY and SMNVEV (reference sequence). The CDR3 totals 15 residues. The CDR3 bases are TGTGCCAGCAGACTATTCGAGGGTGGTGGGTATGGCTACACCTTC. This translates into CASRLFEGGGYGYTF.

This rearrangement joins TRBV23-1 to TRBJ2-3; 9 bases agree with TRBD2. TRBV23-1 is annotated as an ORF whose role is uncertain. V lost 8 bases to trimming and J lost 4 bases; unmatched junction nucleotides: 16. The length of the CDR3 is 17 residues. CDR3 residues: CASVASGDQHVADTQYF. CDR3 nucleotide sequence: TGCGCCAGCGTTGCTAGCGGGGATCAACACGTTGCAGATACGCAGTATTTT.

The V gene is TRBV28, the J gene TRBJ1-5; D perhaps matches TRBD1 (5 bases). The CDR3 loop spans 16 amino acids. Trimming shortened V by 6 bases and J by 1 base, and 16 bases separated the two germline ends. Germline CDR1 reads MDHEN; CDR2 reads SYDVKM. CDR3 nucleotide sequence: TGTGCCAGCAGACCAACAGGAGTTGGAAGCAATCAGCCCCAGCATTTT. As protein: CASRPTGVGSNQPQHF.

The V gene is TRBV18, the J gene TRBJ1-5; a possible D gene is TRBD1 (5 bases). The CDR3 sequence is 15 residues long. CDR1 and CDR2 (germline): KGHSH, LQKENI. V gave up 6 bases and J gave up 0 bases, with 12 bases separating them. The CDR3 reads CASSPGGDSNQPQHF. The CDR3 coding sequence is TGTGCCAGCTCCCCCGGGGGGGATAGCAATCAGCCCCAGCATTTT.

The V and J genes are TRBV3-1 (or the pseudogene TRBV3-2) and TRBJ2-1; the D gene is possibly TRBD2 (7 bases). The V end was cut by 8 bases, the J end by 7 bases, with 18 bases between. The CDR3 covers 14 residues. Germline V lookup: CDR1 LGHDT, CDR2 YNNKEL (reference sequence). In DNA form, the CDR3 reads TGTGCCAGCCAGACGAGGGGGAGGGGTAATGAGCAGTTCTTC. Translation: CASQTRGRGNEQFF.

This clone has at least ten counts. The chain is built from TRBV28 and TRBJ1-5; D is unclear. The germline CDR1 and CDR2 sequences are MDHEN and SYDVKM. The ends were cut back, 3 bases at V and 7 bases at J, with 7 bases in the middle. The CDR3 covers 12 residues. CDR3 sequence (DNA): TGTGCCAGCAGTTTTATTAGCCAGCCCCAGCATTTT. It is translated as CASSFISQPQHF.

The chain has TRBV7-2 and TRBJ2-3; 13 nucleotides line up with TRBD2. The trim removed 1 base at V and 6 bases at J, leaving 10 bases unmatched. The germline V gene encodes CDR1 SGHTA and CDR2 FQGNSA. The CDR3 extends over 18 amino acids. CDR3 protein: CASSLVAPGLAGPDTQYF. In DNA, the CDR3 is TGTGCCAGCAGCTTAGTGGCTCCGGGACTAGCGGGACCTGATACGCAGTATTTT.

The V and J genes are TRBV7-9 and TRBJ2-5, with D possibly TRBD1 on 6 matching bases. Trimming shortened V by 5 bases and J by 2 bases, and 12 bases separated the two germline ends. The germline gives CDR1 SEHNR, CDR2 FQNEAQ (reference sequence). The CDR3 is 14 residues long. The CDR3, as DNA: TGTGCCAGCAGCCCGGGGACAAAGCAAGAGACCCAGTACTTC. Translated: CASSPGTKQETQYF.

The rearrangement joins TRBV7-2 to TRBJ2-5; maybe TRBD2 (6 bases). V lost 4 bases, J lost 1 base, and 16 bases lay in between. The CDR3 totals 16 residues. CDR1 is SGHTA and CDR2 is FQGNSA in the germline V gene. CDR3 region: CASSSYLTSPQETQYF. The CDR3 DNA reads as TGTGCCAGCAGCTCCTACCTTACTAGCCCCCAAGAGACCCAGTACTTC.

The chain couples TRBV7-9 to TRBJ2-7, with 11 bases that match TRBD2. Germline CDR1 reads SEHNR; CDR2 reads FQNEAQ (reference sequence). The ends lost 3 bases at V and 1 base at J; junction bases unmatched: 8. This CDR3 is 17 amino acids long. CDR3 coding DNA: TGTGCCAGCAGCTTTCTAGCGGGAGGAGGAAGGTCCTACGAGCAGTACTTC. Its protein is CASSFLAGGGRSYEQYF. The full variable domain, in which reference TRBV7-9 and TRBJ2-7 provide the parts outside the CDR3, is DTGVSQNPRHKITKRGQNVTFRCDPISEHNRLYWYRQTLGQGPEFLTYFQNEAQLEKSRLLSDRFSAERPKGSFSTLEIQRTEQGDSAMYLCASSFLAGGGRSYEQYFGPGTRLTVT.